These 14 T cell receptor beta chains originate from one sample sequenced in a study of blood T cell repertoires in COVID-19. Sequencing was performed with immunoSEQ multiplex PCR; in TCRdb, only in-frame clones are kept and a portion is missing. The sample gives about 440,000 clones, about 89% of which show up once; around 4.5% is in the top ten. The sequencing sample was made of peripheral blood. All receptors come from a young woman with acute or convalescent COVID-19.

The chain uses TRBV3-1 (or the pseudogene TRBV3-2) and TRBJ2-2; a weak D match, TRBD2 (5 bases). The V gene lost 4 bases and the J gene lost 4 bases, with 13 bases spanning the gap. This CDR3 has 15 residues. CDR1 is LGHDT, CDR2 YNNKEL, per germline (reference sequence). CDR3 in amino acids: CASSRGSLGTGELFF. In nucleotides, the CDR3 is TGTGCCAGCAGCCGAGGGTCCCTTGGCACCGGGGAGCTGTTTTTT.

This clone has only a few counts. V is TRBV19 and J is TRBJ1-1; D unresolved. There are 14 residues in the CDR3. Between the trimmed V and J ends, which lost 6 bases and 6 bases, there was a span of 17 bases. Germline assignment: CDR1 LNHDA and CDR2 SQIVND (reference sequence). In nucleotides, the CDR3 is TGTGCCAGTAGCCCGGGAGGGATGCTCGCTGAAGCTTTCTTT. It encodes CASSPGGMLAEAFF.

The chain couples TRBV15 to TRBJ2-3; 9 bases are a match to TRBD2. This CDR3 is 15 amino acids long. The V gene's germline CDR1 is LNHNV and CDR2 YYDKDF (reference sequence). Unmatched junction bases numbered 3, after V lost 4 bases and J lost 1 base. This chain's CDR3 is CATSTLAGGTDTQYF. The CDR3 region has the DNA TGTGCCACCAGCACATTAGCGGGGGGCACAGATACGCAGTATTTT.

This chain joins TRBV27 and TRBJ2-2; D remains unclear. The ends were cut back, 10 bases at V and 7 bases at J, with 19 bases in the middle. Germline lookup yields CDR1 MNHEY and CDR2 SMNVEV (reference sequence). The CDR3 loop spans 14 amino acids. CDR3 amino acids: CATHPAGSDGELFF. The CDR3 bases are TGTGCCACCCACCCTGCTGGAAGCGACGGGGAGCTGTTTTTT.

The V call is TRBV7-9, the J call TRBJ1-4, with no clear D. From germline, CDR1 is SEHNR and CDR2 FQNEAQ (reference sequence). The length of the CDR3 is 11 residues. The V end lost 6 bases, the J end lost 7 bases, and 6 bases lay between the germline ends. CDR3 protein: CASSISEKLFF. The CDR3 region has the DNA TGTGCCAGCAGTATTAGTGAAAAACTGTTTTTT. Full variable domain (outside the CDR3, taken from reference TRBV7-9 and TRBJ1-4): DTGVSQNPRHKITKRGQNVTFRCDPISEHNRLYWYRQTLGQGPEFLTYFQNEAQLEKSRLLSDRFSAERPKGSFSTLEIQRTEQGDSAMYLCASSISEKLFFGSGTQLSVL.

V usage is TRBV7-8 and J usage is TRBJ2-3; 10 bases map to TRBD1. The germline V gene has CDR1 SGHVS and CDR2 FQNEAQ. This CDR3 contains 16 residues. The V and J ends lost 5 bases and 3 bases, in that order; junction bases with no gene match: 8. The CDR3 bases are TGTGCCAGCAGCACAACCTGGGACAGGGGAACAGATACGCAGTATTTT. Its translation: CASSTTWDRGTDTQYF.

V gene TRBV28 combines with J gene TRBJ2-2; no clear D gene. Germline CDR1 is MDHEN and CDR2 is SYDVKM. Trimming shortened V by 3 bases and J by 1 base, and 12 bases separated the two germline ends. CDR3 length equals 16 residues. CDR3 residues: CASSFGWARNTGELFF. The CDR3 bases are TGTGCCAGCAGTTTCGGTTGGGCCAGGAACACCGGGGAGCTGTTTTTT.

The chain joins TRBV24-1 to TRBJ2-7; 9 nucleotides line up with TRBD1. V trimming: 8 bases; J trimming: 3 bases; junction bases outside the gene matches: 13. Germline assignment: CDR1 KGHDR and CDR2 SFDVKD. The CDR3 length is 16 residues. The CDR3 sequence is CATTPGQGFSYYEQYF. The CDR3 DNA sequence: TGTGCCACCACCCCGGGACAGGGTTTTAGCTACTACGAGCAGTACTTC.

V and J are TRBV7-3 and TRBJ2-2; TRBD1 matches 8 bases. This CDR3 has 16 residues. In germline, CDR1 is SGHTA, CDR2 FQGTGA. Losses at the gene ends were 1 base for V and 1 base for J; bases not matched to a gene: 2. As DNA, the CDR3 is TGTGCCAGCAGCTTAAAAGGGACAGGGAACACCGGGGAGCTGTTTTTT. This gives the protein CASSLKGTGNTGELFF.

CDR3 loop: CASSVEWADNEQFF. As DNA, the CDR3 is TGTGCCAGCAGCGTAGAGTGGGCCGACAATGAGCAGTTCTTC. V gene TRBV9 combines with J gene TRBJ2-1; D gene ambiguous. This CDR3 spans 14 amino acids. Deletions cut 0 bases from V and 5 bases from J, with 9 bases between. Germline V CDR1 and CDR2: SGDLS, YYNGEE.

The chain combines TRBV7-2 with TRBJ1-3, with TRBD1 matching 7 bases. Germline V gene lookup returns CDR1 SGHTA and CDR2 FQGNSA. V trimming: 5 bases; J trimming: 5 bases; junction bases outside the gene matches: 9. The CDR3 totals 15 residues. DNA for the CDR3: TGTGCCAGCAGCGGGCGACAGGGTCGCCGAAACACCATATATTTT. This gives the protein CASSGRQGRRNTIYF.

CDR3 nucleotide sequence: TGTGCCAGCAGCCCCCTGTCCCGAGGAAAACCCGGGACAGGGGTCCGTGGCTACACCTTC. Translated: CASSPLSRGKPGTGVRGYTF. V is TRBV4-2 and J is TRBJ1-2, with 10 bases lining up with TRBD1. J gave up 7 bases and V 4 bases, and 24 bases lay outside the gene matches. The CDR3 is made up of 20 amino acids. Germline CDR1 reads LGHNA; CDR2 reads YNFKEQ.

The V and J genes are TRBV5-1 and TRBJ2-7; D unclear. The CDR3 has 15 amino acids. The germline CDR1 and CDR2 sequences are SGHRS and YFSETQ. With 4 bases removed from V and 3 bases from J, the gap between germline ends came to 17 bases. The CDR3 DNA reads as TGCGCCAGCAGCAACGCCCTAAATCGAAGCTACGAGCAGTACTTC. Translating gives CASSNALNRSYEQYF. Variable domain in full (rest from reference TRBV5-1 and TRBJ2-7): KAGVTQTPRYLIKTRGQQVTLSCSPISGHRSVSWYQQTPGQGLQFLFEYFSETQRNKGNFPGRFSGRQFSNSRSEMNVSTLELGDSALYLCASSNALNRSYEQYFGPGTRLTVT.

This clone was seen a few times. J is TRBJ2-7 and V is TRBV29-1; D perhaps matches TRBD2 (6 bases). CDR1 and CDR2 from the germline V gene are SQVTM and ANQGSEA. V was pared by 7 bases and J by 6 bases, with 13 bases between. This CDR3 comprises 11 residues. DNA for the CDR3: TGCAGCGCCGGGAGCCTGGTCGAGCAGTACTTC. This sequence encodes CSAGSLVEQYF.